Following are 27 T cell receptor beta chains from one sample sequenced in a study of Ad26.COV2.S vaccination and SARS-CoV-2 variants. Sequencing was performed with immunoSEQ multiplex PCR; in TCRdb, only in-frame clones are kept and a portion is missing. The sample includes 300,000 to 450,000 clones, 92% of them seen just once. The sample in question was peripheral blood, obtained after recovery from COVID-19. The receptors originated from a human donor who had recovered from COVID-19.

This chain uses TRBV3-1 (or the pseudogene TRBV3-2) with TRBJ1-1; D unclear. Trimming shortened V by 1 base and J by 4 bases, and 13 bases separated the two germline ends. CDR1 and CDR2 (germline): LGHDT, YNNKEL (reference sequence). The CDR3 extends over 15 amino acids. This CDR3 is CASSQGLQTITEAFF. The CDR3 DNA follows: TGTGCCAGCAGCCAAGGGCTACAGACCATCACTGAAGCTTTCTTT.

The chain carries TRBV9 and TRBJ1-1, with D perhaps matching TRBD1 (5 bases). CDR3 length: 15 amino acids. The germline V and J ends were trimmed by 5 bases and 1 base, with 15 bases remaining between them. The germline gives CDR1 SGDLS, CDR2 YYNGEE. CDR3 sequence reads: CASRPHTGENTEAFF. CDR3 bases: TGTGCCAGCAGACCACACACAGGAGAGAACACTGAAGCTTTCTTT.

The V gene is TRBV29-1, the J gene TRBJ2-1, with D uncertain. From germline, CDR1 is SQVTM and CDR2 ANQGSEA. The CDR3 consists of 11 residues. V lost 0 bases to trimming and J lost 3 bases, with 0 bases between them. As DNA, the CDR3 is TGCAGCGTTGAAGACTACAATGAGCAGTTCTTC. Translation: CSVEDYNEQFF.

The J gene is TRBJ2-2, the V gene TRBV3-1 (or the pseudogene TRBV3-2); the match to TRBD1 covers 8 bases. The germline V gene encodes CDR1 LGHDT and CDR2 YNNKEL (reference sequence). The CDR3 extends over 16 amino acids. The V segment lost 9 bases and the J segment 13 bases; nucleotides outside the gene matches: 22. The DNA for the CDR3 is TGTGCCAGTAGAGACGGACAGGGTGGCGGCGGGGCGGGGCTGTTTTTT. Its translation: CASRDGQGGGGAGLFF.

The chain joins TRBV18 to TRBJ2-2, with D perhaps matching TRBD1 (6 bases). Per germline, CDR1 KGHSH and CDR2 LQKENI. The CDR3 runs 18 residues. Trimming cost V 5 bases and J 0 bases, with 19 bases left between them. This CDR3 is CASSSKAARGSNTGELFF. The DNA of the CDR3 is TGTGCCAGCTCATCCAAGGCGGCCAGGGGATCGAACACCGGGGAGCTGTTTTTT.

This clone has just one count. The chain links TRBV5-1 to TRBJ2-7; no clear D gene. V dropped 0 bases and J dropped 4 bases, with 8 bases sitting between them. The CDR3 totals 13 residues. Germline-derived CDR1 and CDR2 are SGHRS and YFSETQ. The DNA of the CDR3 is TGCGCCAGCAGCTTGGCCGGGCATTACGAGCAGTACTTC. It codes for CASSLAGHYEQYF.

DNA of the CDR3: TGTGCCAGCAGGGCCGGGGGGTCGGGATCCTACGAGCAGTACTTC. Its protein product is CASRAGGSGSYEQYF. The V call is TRBV6-5, the J call TRBJ2-7; 7 positions match TRBD2. The V gene's germline CDR1 is MNHEY and CDR2 SVGAGI. There are 15 residues in the CDR3. With V trimmed by 6 bases and J by 1 base, 9 bases remained unmatched.

The V call is TRBV27, the J call TRBJ1-1, with 8 bases identical to TRBD1. The CDR3 runs 14 residues. J was trimmed by 4 bases and V by 1 base; bases with no gene match: 2. Germline CDR1 reads MNHEY; CDR2 reads SMNVEV (reference sequence). The CDR3: CASSLYGQGTEAFF. The CDR3 DNA follows: TGTGCCAGCAGTTTATACGGACAGGGCACTGAAGCTTTCTTT.

The chain employs TRBV20-1 and TRBJ2-3; 14 nucleotides agree with TRBD2. Germline assignment: CDR1 DFQATT and CDR2 SNEGSKA (reference sequence). The V gene end was trimmed by 3 bases and the J gene end by 4 bases; junction bases not matched to a gene: 9. There are 17 residues in the CDR3. CDR3 amino acids: CSASPGLAGEYADTQYF. As DNA, the CDR3 is TGCAGTGCTAGTCCGGGACTAGCGGGGGAATATGCAGATACGCAGTATTTT.

This chain uses TRBV27 with TRBJ2-2; 10 positions match TRBD2. Germline CDR1 and CDR2: MNHEY and SMNVEV (reference sequence). Trimming at V came to 2 bases and at J to 5 bases, leaving 2 bases not matched to a gene. The CDR3 totals 15 residues. For the CDR3, the DNA is TGTGCCAGCAGTTTACAGCGGGGGGGAACCGGGGAGCTGTTTTTT. Translating gives CASSLQRGGTGELFF.

This clone was observed a few times. V usage is TRBV2 and J usage is TRBJ2-7, with D possibly TRBD2 on 6 matching bases. V lost 6 bases and J lost 7, with 13 bases in between. Germline V gene data show CDR1 as SNHLY and CDR2 as FYNNEI. This CDR3 contains 12 residues. CDR3: CASSRHREEQYF. In DNA, the CDR3 is TGTGCCAGCAGCCGGCACCGGGAGGAGCAGTACTTC.

The V gene is TRBV7-2, the J gene TRBJ1-2; maybe TRBD1 (5 bases). Trimming pared 5 bases from V and 8 bases from J, leaving 12 bases between. The CDR3 is made up of 12 amino acids. Germline loops: CDR1 SGHTA, CDR2 FQGNSA. The CDR3 region is CASSEGTWGYTF. CDR3 DNA: TGTGCCAGCAGCGAAGGGACGTGGGGCTACACCTTC.

This chain uses TRBV20-1 with TRBJ2-2, with D tentatively TRBD1 (5 bases). Trimming cost V 3 bases and J 1 base, with 9 bases left between them. The CDR3 has 14 residues. In germline, CDR1 is DFQATT, CDR2 SNEGSKA (reference sequence). Here the CDR3 reads CSASWGKNTGELFF. The CDR3 DNA reads as TGCAGTGCTAGTTGGGGCAAGAACACCGGGGAGCTGTTTTTT.

V and J are TRBV15 and TRBJ1-2; 9 bases match TRBD1. CDR1 is LNHNV, CDR2 YYDKDF, per germline (reference sequence). The CDR3 extends over 14 amino acids. V was clipped by 2 bases and J by 8 bases; unmatched bases: 6. CDR3 bases: TGTGCCACCAGCAGAAAACGGACAGGGGTAGGCTACACCTTC. Translated, it gives CATSRKRTGVGYTF.

J is TRBJ2-1 and V is TRBV13; tentatively, D is TRBD2 (5 bases). Germline CDR1 and CDR2: PRHDT and FYEKMQ (reference sequence). V dropped 5 bases and J dropped 11 bases, with 13 bases sitting between them. The CDR3 extends over 12 amino acids. CDR3 sequence (DNA): TGTGCCAGCAGCCCCCCCGGGATTCAGCAGTTCTTC. It yields the protein CASSPPGIQQFF.

The rearrangement uses TRBV18 and TRBJ1-5; D may be TRBD1 (6 bases). The V end lost 5 bases, the J end lost 0 bases, and 11 bases lay between the germline ends. The CDR3 loop spans 15 amino acids. The germline CDR1 and CDR2 sequences are KGHSH and LQKENI. The CDR3 is CASSSGHDSNQPQHF. The CDR3 DNA sequence: TGTGCCAGCTCATCGGGACACGATAGCAATCAGCCCCAGCATTTT.

The chain joins TRBV12-5 to TRBJ1-1, with 8 bases aligning to TRBD1. The CDR3 is 15 residues long. J was trimmed by 1 base and V by 5 bases; bases with no gene match: 6. The germline V gene has CDR1 LGHNT and CDR2 FRNRAP. In DNA, the CDR3 is TGTGCTAGTGGTGGGACAGGACAACCGAACACTGAAGCTTTCTTT. Encoded protein: CASGGTGQPNTEAFF.

This sequence joins TRBV10-1 and TRBJ2-3; D uncertain. V shed 2 bases and J shed 0 bases, with 12 bases lying between them. CDR3 length: 16 amino acids. Germline V CDR1 and CDR2: WNHNN, SYGVQD (reference sequence). The CDR3 loop is CASSEAKPSSTDTQYF. CDR3 nucleotide sequence: TGCGCCAGCAGTGAGGCCAAGCCTTCTAGCACAGATACGCAGTATTTT.

The chain recombines TRBV27 with TRBJ2-1; D not certain. The germline gives CDR1 MNHEY, CDR2 SMNVEV (reference sequence). The V gene lost 0 bases and the J gene lost 8 bases, with 8 bases spanning the gap. There are 13 residues in the CDR3. The CDR3 here is CASSLSGWDEQFF. CDR3 DNA: TGTGCCAGCAGTTTATCGGGGTGGGATGAGCAGTTCTTC.

This chain links TRBV4-1 with TRBJ1-2; D unresolved. Trimming left V 7 bases short and J 4 bases short, with 19 bases between. Germline V gene lookup returns CDR1 MGHRA and CDR2 YSYEKL. The CDR3 loop spans 15 amino acids. CDR3 DNA sequence: TGCGCCAGCAAGCCTCCCGACTCTTCCCGCTATGGCTACACCTTC. It specifies CASKPPDSSRYGYTF.

The V and J genes are TRBV15 and TRBJ1-6; D is uncertain. This CDR3 contains 14 residues. Germline V gene lookup returns CDR1 LNHNV and CDR2 YYDKDF (reference sequence). Deletions cut 3 bases from V and 9 bases from J, with 12 bases between. The CDR3 spells CATSSYGRGSPLHF. The DNA for the CDR3 is TGTGCCACCAGCAGTTATGGACGCGGTTCACCCCTCCACTTT.

The sample holds one count of this clone. This chain links TRBV12-3 or TRBV12-4 with TRBJ1-2; D unresolved. V lost 0 bases and J 7 bases, leaving 6 bases between the germline ends. The CDR3 has 12 residues. The CDR3 nucleotides read TGTGCCAGCAGTTTAGCCCACGTTGGCTACACCTTC. It codes for CASSLAHVGYTF.

The chain has TRBV18 and TRBJ2-1; 8 bases agree with TRBD2. V shed 1 base, J shed 4 bases, and the junction held 12 bases outside the gene matches. The V gene's germline CDR1 is KGHSH and CDR2 LQKENI. This CDR3 is built from 18 residues. The CDR3 spells CASSPLGSLAGGYNEQFF. CDR3 nucleotide sequence: TGTGCCAGCTCACCACTGGGGTCCCTGGCGGGGGGATACAATGAGCAGTTCTTC.

CDR3 DNA sequence: TGTGCCATCAGTGGGGTCAGGGCGATGGAGCAGTACTTC. Its translation: CAISGVRAMEQYF. The rearrangement uses TRBV10-3 and TRBJ2-7, with D possibly TRBD1 on 5 matching bases. The CDR3 extends over 13 amino acids. V lost 4 bases to trimming and J lost 7 bases, with 14 bases between them. CDR1 is ENHRY, CDR2 SYGVKD, per germline.

The chain links TRBV7-9 to TRBJ1-2; D unresolved. CDR1 SEHNR and CDR2 FQNEAQ come from the germline V gene (reference sequence). Trimming removed 5 bases at V and 1 base at J, with 11 bases between. The length of the CDR3 is 14 residues. CDR3 amino acids: CASSPREINYGYTF. In DNA form, the CDR3 reads TGTGCCAGCAGCCCCCGGGAGATTAACTATGGCTACACCTTC.

V is TRBV6-6 and J is TRBJ2-7, with TRBD1 matching 9 bases. After removal of 2 bases from V and 4 bases from J, the junction contained 6 bases not matched to a gene. The germline V gene has CDR1 MNHNY and CDR2 SVGAGI (reference sequence). This CDR3 has 15 residues. The CDR3 protein is CASSYGGTGRYEQYF. In nucleotides, the CDR3 is TGTGCCAGCAGTTACGGTGGGACAGGGAGGTACGAGCAGTACTTC.

V and J are TRBV6-5 and TRBJ1-1, with D possibly TRBD1 on 6 matching bases. CDR3 length: 14 residues. Germline CDR1 and CDR2: MNHEY and SVGAGI. V was clipped by 6 bases and J by 1 base, with 12 bases between them. CDR3 DNA: TGTGCCAGCAGAACACAGGGTACGAACACTGAAGCTTTCTTT. It yields the protein CASRTQGTNTEAFF.